The T cell receptor beta chain under discussion was sequenced for a study of T-cell reconstitution after alpha-beta-depleted transplantation in children. Germline CDR1 reads MGHDK; CDR2 reads SYGVNS. The CDR3 is 20 amino acids. Between the trimmed V and J ends, which lost 0 bases and 5 bases, there was a span of 23 bases. Preparation of the TCRbeta library used unique molecular identifiers. TCRdb re-analysed the PCR reads in MiXCR, keeping a single row per CDR3 protein. The table lists some 290,000 distinct CDR3 sequences, 9.9% of them singletons. The sequencing here drew on PBMCs from the stem cell graft donor, taken from the stem cell graft. This TCR derives from a human donor who donated a stem cell graft to a child with SCID. The chain combines TRBV25-1 with TRBJ1-6; D call uncertain. CDR3 sequence (DNA): TGTGCCAGCAGTGAATACCCCCTGGGGAAGTTGCCCCATCATAATTCACCCCTCCACTTT. Translated, it gives CASSEYPLGKLPHHNSPLHF.